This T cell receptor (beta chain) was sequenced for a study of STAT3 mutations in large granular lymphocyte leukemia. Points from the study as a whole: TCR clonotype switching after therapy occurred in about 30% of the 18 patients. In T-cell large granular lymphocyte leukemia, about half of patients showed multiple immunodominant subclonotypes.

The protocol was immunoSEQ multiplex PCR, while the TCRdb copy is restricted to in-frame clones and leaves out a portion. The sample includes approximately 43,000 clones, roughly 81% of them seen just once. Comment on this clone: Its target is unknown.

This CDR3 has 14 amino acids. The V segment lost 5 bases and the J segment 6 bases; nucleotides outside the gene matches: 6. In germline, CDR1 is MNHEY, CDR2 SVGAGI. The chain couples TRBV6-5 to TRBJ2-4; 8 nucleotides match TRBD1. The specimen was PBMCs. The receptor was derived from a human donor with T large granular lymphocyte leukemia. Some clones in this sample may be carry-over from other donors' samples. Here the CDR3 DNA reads TGTGCCAGCAGTCCACGGACAGGGACAAACATTCAGTACTTC. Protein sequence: CASSPRTGTNIQYF.